This entry describes one T cell receptor (beta chain). This specimen comes from a study of T cell responses to AZD1222 COVID-19 vaccine. Measured with immunoSEQ multiplex PCR; TCRdb has only the in-frame clones, and not every one. This table holds about 120,000 clones, about nine tenths found once. The CDR3 has 17 amino acids. Per germline, CDR1 MGHRA and CDR2 YSYEKL. The V and J ends lost 1 base and 5 bases respectively, with 18 bases between them. The TCR was taken from an adult in good health. V gene TRBV4-1 combines with J gene TRBJ1-5, with no clear D. The material was peripheral blood, obtained on day 0 of AZD1222 vaccination. CDR3 nucleotides: TGCGCCAGCAGCCAAGCCCTCCGGGGAACGTGGGATCAGCCCCAGCATTTT. It is translated as CASSQALRGTWDQPQHF.